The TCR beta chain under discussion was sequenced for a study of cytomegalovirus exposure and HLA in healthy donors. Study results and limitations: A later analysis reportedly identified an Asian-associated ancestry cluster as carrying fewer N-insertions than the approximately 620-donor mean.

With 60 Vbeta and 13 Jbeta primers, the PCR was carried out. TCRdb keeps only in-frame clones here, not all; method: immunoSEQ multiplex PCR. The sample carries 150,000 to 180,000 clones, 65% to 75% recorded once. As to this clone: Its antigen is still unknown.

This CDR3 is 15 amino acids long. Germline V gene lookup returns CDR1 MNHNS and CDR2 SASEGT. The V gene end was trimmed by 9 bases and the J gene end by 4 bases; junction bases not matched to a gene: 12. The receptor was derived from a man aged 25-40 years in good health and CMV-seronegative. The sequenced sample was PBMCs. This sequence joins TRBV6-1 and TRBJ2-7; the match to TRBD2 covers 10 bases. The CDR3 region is CASAILAGAGYEQYF. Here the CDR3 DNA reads TGTGCCAGTGCTATCCTAGCGGGGGCCGGGTACGAGCAGTACTTC.